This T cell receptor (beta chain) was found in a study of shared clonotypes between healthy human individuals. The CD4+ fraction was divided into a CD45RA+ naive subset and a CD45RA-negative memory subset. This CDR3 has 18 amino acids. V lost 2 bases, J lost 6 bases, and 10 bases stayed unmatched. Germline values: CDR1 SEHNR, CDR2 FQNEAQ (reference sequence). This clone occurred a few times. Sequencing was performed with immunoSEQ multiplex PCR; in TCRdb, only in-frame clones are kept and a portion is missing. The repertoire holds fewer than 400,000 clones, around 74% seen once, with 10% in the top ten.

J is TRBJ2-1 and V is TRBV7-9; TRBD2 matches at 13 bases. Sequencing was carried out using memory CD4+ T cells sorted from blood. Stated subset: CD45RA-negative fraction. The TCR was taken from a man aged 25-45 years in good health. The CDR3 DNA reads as TGTGCCAGCAGCTTACCCCCCCGACTAGCGGGAGGTCGCAATGAGCAGTTCTTC. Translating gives CASSLPPRLAGGRNEQFF.